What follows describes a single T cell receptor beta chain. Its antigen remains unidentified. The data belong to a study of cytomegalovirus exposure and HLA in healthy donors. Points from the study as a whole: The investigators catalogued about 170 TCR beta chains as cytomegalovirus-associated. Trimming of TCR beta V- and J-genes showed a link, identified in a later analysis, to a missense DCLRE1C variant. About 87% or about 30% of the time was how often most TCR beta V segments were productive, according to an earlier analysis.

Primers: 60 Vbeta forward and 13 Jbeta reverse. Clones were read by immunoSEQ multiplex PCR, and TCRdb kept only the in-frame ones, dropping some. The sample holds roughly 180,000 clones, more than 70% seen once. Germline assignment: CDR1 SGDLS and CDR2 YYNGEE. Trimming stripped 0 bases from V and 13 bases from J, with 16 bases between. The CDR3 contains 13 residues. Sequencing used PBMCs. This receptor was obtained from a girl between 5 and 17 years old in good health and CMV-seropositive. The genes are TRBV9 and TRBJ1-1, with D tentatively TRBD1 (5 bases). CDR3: CASSVELDTRVFF. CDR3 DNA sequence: TGTGCCAGCAGCGTAGAATTGGACACTCGGGTTTTCTTT. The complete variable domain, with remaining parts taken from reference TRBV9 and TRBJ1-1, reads DSGVTQTPKHLITATGQRVTLRCSPRSGDLSVYWYQQSLDQGLQFLIQYYNGEERAKGNILERFSAQQFPDLHSELNLSSLELGDSALYFCASSVELDTRVFFGQGTRLTVV.